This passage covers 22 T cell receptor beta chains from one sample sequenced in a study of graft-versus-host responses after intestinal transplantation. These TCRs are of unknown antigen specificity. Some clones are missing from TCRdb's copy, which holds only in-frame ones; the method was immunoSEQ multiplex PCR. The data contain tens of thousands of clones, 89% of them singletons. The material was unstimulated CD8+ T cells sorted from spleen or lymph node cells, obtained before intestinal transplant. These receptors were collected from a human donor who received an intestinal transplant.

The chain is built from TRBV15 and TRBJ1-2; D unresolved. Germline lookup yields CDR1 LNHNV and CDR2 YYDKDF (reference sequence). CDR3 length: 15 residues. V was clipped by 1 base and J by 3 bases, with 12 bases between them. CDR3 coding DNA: TGTGCCACCAGCAGAGTAGAAACCAAACACTATGGCTACACCTTC. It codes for CATSRVETKHYGYTF.

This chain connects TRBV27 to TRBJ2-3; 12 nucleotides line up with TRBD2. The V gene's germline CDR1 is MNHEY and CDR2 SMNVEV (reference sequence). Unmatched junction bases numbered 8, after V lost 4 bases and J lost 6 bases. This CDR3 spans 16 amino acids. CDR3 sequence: CASSSETSGSGDTQYF. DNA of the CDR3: TGTGCCAGCAGTTCCGAGACTAGCGGGAGTGGGGATACGCAGTATTTT.

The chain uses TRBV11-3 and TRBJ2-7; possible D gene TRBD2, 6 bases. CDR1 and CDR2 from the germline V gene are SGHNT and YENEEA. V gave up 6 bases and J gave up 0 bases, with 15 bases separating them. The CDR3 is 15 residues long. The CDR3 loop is CASSGSGPSSYEQYF. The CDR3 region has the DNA TGTGCCAGCAGTGGTAGCGGACCTAGCTCCTACGAGCAGTACTTC. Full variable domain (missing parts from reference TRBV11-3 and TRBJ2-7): EAGVVQSPRYKIIEKKQPVAFWCNPISGHNTLYWYLQNLGQGPELLIRYENEEAVDDSQLPKDRFSAERLKGVDSTLKIQPAELGDSAVYLCASSGSGPSSYEQYFGPGTRLTVT.

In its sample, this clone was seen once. The CDR3 DNA reads TGTGCCAGCAGTTACGAACAGGCCCCCAATCAGCCCCAGCATTTT. As protein: CASSYEQAPNQPQHF. The chain links TRBV6-6 to TRBJ1-5, with D possibly being TRBD1 (5 bases). The germline V and J ends were trimmed by 2 bases and 3 bases, with 11 bases remaining between them. The CDR3 consists of 15 residues. Germline loops: CDR1 MNHNY, CDR2 SVGAGI (reference sequence).

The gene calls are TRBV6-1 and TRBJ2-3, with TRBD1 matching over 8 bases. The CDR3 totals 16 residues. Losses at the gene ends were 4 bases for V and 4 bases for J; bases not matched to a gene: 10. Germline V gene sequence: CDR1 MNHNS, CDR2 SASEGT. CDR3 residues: CASSGPGQVTADTQYF. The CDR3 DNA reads TGTGCCAGCAGTGGCCCGGGACAGGTTACGGCAGATACGCAGTATTTT.

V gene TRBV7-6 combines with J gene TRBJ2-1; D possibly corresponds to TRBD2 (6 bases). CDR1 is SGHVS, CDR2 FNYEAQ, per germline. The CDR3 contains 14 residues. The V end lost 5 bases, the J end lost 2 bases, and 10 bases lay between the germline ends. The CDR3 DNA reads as TGTGCCAGCAGCCGTAGCGGCACCTACAATGAGCAGTTCTTC. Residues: CASSRSGTYNEQFF.

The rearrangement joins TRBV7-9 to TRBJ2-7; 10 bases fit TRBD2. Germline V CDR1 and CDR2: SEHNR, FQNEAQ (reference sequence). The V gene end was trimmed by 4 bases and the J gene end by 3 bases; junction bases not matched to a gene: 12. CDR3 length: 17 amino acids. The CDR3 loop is CASSSYQLAGVRYEQYF. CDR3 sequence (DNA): TGTGCCAGCAGCTCCTACCAGCTAGCGGGAGTTCGCTACGAGCAGTACTTC.

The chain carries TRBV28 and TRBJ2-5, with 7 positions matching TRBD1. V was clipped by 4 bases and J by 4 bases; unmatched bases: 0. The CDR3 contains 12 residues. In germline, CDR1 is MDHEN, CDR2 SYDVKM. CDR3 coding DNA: TGTGCCAGCAGTTACAGGGGAGAGACCCAGTACTTC. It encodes CASSYRGETQYF. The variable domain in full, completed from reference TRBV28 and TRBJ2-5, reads DVKVTQSSRYLVKRTGEKVFLECVQDMDHENMFWYRQDPGLGLRLIYFSYDVKMKEKGDIPEGYSVSREKKERFSLILESASTNQTSMYLCASSYRGETQYFGPGTRLLVL.

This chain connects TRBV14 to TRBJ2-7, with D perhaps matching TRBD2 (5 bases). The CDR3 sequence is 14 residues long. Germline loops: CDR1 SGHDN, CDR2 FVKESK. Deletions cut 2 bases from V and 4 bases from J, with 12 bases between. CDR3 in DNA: TGTGCCAGCAGCCAACCGGGGAAGGAGTACGAGCAGTACTTC. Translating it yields CASSQPGKEYEQYF.

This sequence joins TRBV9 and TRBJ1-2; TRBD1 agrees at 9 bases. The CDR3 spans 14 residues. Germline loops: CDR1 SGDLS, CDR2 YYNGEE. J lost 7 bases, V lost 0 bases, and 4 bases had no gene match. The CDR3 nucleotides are TGTGCCAGCAGCGTAGGGGACAGGGTAATTGGCTACACCTTC. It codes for CASSVGDRVIGYTF.

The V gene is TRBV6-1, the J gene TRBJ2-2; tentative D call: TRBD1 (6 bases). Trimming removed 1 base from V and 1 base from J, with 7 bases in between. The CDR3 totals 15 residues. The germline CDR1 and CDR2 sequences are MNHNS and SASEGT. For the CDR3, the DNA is TGTGCCAGCAGTGAAGTGACAGGGAACACCGGGGAGCTGTTTTTT. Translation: CASSEVTGNTGELFF.

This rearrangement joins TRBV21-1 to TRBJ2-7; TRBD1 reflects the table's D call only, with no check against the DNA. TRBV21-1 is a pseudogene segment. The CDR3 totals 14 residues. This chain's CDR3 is CASSKGQGAYEQYF. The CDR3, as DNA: TGTGCCAGCAGCAAGGGACAGGGGGCGTACGAGCAGTACTTC.

The CDR3 DNA reads TGCGCCAGCAGAGACCCGGGACTAGCGCACTACAATGAGCAGTTCTTC. Protein: CASRDPGLAHYNEQFF. V usage is TRBV10-2 and J usage is TRBJ2-1; 10 bases are a match to TRBD2. The V segment lost 6 bases and the J segment 3 bases; nucleotides outside the gene matches: 8. The CDR3 has 16 amino acids. Germline assignment: CDR1 WSHSY and CDR2 SAAADI.

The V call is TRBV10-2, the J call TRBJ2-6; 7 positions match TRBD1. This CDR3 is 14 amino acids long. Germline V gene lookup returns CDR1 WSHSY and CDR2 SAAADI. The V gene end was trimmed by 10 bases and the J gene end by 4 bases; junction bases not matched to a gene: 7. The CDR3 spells CATMGQPGANVLTF. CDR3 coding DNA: TGCGCCACAATGGGACAGCCGGGGGCCAACGTCCTGACTTTC.

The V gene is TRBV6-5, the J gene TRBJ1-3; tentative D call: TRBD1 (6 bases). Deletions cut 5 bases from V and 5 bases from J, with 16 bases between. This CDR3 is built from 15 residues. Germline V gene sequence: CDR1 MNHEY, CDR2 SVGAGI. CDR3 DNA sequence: TGTGCCAGCAGTCAGACGCCGGGACATAGAAACACCATATATTTT. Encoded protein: CASSQTPGHRNTIYF.

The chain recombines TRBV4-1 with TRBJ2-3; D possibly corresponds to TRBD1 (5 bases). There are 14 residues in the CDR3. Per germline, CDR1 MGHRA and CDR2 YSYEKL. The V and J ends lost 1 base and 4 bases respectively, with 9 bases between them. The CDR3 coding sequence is TGCGCCAGCAGCCAAGCCCAGGGCCCAGATACGCAGTATTTT. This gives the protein CASSQAQGPDTQYF.

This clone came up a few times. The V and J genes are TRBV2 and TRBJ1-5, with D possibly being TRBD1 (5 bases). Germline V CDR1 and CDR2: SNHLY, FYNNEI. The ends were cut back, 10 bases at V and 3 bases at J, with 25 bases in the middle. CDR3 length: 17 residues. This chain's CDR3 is CATPLRGESPLNQPQHF. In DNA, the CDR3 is TGTGCCACCCCCCTCCGGGGGGAGAGTCCCCTCAATCAGCCCCAGCATTTT.

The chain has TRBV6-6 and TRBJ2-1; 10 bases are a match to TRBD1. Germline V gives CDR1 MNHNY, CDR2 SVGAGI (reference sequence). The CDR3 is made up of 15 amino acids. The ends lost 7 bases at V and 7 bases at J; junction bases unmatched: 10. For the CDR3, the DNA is TGTGCCAGCATACCCGGGACAGGGGCCCGGAATGAGCAGTTCTTC. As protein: CASIPGTGARNEQFF.

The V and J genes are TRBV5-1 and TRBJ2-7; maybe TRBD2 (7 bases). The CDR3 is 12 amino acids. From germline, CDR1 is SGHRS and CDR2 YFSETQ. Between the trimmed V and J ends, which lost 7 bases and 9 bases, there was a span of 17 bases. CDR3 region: CASLGGAGVQYF. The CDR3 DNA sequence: TGCGCCAGCCTCGGGGGCGCGGGAGTGCAGTACTTC.

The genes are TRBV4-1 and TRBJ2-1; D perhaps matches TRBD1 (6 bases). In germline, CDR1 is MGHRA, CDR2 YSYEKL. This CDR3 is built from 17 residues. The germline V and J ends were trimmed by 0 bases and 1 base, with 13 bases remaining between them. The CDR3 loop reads CASSQDVYRASYNEQFF. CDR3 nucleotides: TGCGCCAGCAGCCAAGATGTGTACAGGGCATCCTACAATGAGCAGTTCTTC.

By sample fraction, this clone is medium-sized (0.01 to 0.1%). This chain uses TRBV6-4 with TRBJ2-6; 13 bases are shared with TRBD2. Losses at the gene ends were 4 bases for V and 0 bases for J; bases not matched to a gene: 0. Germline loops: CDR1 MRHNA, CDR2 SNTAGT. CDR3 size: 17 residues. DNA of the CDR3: TGTGCCAGCAGTGGGACTAGCGGGAGCTCTGGGGCCAACGTCCTGACTTTC. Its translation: CASSGTSGSSGANVLTF.

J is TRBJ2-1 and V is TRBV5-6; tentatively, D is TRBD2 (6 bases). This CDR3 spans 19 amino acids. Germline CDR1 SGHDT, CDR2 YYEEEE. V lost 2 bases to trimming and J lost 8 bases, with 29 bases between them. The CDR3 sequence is CASSFIGLVLTSGIDEQFF. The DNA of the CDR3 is TGTGCCAGCAGCTTTATAGGCCTAGTGTTGACTAGTGGTATCGATGAGCAGTTCTTC.